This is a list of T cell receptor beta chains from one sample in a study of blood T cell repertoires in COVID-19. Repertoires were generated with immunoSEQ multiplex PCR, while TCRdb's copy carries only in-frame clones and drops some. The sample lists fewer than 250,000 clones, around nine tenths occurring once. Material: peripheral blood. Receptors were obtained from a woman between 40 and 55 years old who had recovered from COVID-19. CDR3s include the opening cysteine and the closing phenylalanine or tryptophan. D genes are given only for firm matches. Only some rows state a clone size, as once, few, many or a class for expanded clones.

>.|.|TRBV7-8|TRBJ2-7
CASSLGKTAQGYF
TGTGCCAGCAGCTTGGGAAAAACCGCCCAGGGGTACTTC
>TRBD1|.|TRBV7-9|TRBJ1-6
CASSPDRENSPLHF
TGTGCCAGCAGCCCCGACAGGGAGAATTCACCCCTCCACTTT
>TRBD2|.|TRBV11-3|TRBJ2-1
CASSLALAGGRYNEQFF
TGTGCCAGCAGCTTAGCTCTAGCGGGAGGCCGCTACAATGAGCAGTTCTTC
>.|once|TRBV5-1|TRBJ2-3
CASSLYGVGTDTQYF
TGCGCCAGCAGCTTGTACGGGGTCGGGACAGATACGCAGTATTTT
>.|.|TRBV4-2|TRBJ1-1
CASSQGLAKGTEAFF
TGTGCCAGCAGCCAAGGTCTGGCCAAGGGGACTGAAGCTTTCTTT
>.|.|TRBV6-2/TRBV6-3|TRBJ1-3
CASSYAYYGTSSGNTIYF
TGTGCCAGCAGTTACGCCTACTACGGGACAAGCTCTGGAAACACCATATATTTT
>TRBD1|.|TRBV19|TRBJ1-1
CASLGTADEAFF
TGTGCCAGTCTAGGGACAGCGGATGAAGCTTTCTTT
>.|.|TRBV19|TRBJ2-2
CASSIGPANTGELFF
TGTGCCAGTAGTATTGGCCCCGCGAACACCGGGGAGCTGTTTTTT
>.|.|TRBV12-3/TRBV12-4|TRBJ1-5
CASSLGLAQPQHF
TGTGCCAGCAGTTTAGGGTTGGCTCAGCCCCAGCATTTT
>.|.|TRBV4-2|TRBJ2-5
CASSQDSGGRETQYF
TGTGCCAGCAGCCAAGATAGTGGTGGTCGAGAGACCCAGTACTTC
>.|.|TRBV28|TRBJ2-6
CASRWTADGANVLTF
TGTGCCAGCAGGTGGACAGCGGATGGGGCCAACGTCCTGACTTTC
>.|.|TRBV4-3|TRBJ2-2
CASSQGFGRGYTGELFF
TGCGCCAGCAGCCAAGGGTTTGGCAGGGGCTACACCGGGGAGCTGTTTTTT
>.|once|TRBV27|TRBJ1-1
CASSSGDYNTEAFF
TGTGCCAGCAGTAGTGGGGACTATAACACTGAAGCTTTCTTT
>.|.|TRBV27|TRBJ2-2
CASSLSEGSANTGELFF
TGTGCCAGCAGTTTATCTGAGGGCAGCGCGAACACCGGGGAGCTGTTTTTT
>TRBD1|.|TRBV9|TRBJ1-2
CASSADREAYGYTF
TGTGCCAGCAGCGCGGACAGGGAGGCCTATGGCTACACCTTC
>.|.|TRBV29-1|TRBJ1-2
CSVRPRQGFGYTF
TGCAGCGTTCGACCGCGGCAGGGTTTTGGCTACACCTTC
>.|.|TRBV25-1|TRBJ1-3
CASRQGNTIYF
TGTGCCAGCAGGCAGGGAAACACCATATATTTT
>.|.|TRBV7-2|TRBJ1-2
CASSLSGGQGGYTF
TGTGCCAGCAGCTTATCCGGGGGGCAGGGTGGCTACACCTTC
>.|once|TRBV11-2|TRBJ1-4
CASSARGPPAANEKLFF
TGTGCCAGCAGCGCCCGGGGTCCCCCTGCGGCTAATGAAAAACTGTTTTTT
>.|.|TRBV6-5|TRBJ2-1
CASSYDHSGHYNEQFF
TGTGCCAGCAGTTACGACCATTCGGGACACTACAATGAGCAGTTCTTC
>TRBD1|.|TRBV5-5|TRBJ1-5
CASSFQGGNQPQHF
TGTGCCAGCAGCTTTCAGGGGGGCAATCAGCCCCAGCATTTT
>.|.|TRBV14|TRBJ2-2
CASSQESTGGTGELFF
TGTGCCAGCAGCCAAGAGAGTACAGGAGGGACCGGGGAGCTGTTTTTT
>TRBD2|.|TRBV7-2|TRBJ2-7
CASSLAGAGGFDEQYF
TGTGCCAGCAGCTTAGCAGGGGCGGGAGGGTTTGACGAGCAGTACTTC
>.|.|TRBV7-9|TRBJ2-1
CASSPLSGNPPEQFF
TGTGCCAGCAGCCCCCTTTCGGGAAATCCCCCAGAGCAGTTCTTC
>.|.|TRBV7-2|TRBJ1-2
CASSSPAVQSNYGYTF
TGTGCCAGCAGCTCGCCCGCAGTACAATCCAACTATGGCTACACCTTC
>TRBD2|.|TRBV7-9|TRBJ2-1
CASSSESGSSYNEQFF
TGTGCCAGCAGCTCGGAAAGCGGGAGCTCCTACAATGAGCAGTTCTTC
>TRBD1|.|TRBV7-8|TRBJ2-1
CASSLRAGTGSYNEQFF
TGTGCCAGCAGCTTGAGGGCCGGGACAGGGTCCTACAATGAGCAGTTCTTC
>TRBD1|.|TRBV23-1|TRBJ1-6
CASSHSGQGTTPGSDSPLHF
TGCGCCAGCAGTCATTCCGGACAGGGGACAACTCCCGGTTCGGATTCACCCCTCCACTTT
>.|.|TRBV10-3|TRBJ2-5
CATGGGVGETQYF
TGTGCCACGGGTGGAGGGGTTGGGGAGACCCAGTACTTC
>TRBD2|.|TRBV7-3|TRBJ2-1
CASSPHGTSGRAPDNEQFF
TGTGCCAGCAGCCCACACGGGACTAGCGGGAGGGCCCCTGACAATGAGCAGTTCTTC
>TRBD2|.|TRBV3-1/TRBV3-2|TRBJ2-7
CASSQTSGGSYEQYF
TGTGCCAGCAGCCAGACTAGCGGGGGGTCGTACGAGCAGTACTTC
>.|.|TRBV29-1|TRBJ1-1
CSVVRQDSTTEAFF
TGCAGCGTTGTACGACAGGACAGCACCACTGAAGCTTTCTTT
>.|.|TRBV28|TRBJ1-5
CASSPIMEVYQPQHF
TGTGCCAGCAGCCCTATTATGGAGGTATATCAGCCCCAGCATTTT
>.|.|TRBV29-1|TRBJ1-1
CSVGVFRDTEAFF
TGCAGCGTTGGGGTTTTCAGGGACACTGAAGCTTTCTTT
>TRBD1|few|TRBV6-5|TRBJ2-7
CASSYSARGQIEQYF
TGTGCCAGCAGTTACTCAGCCAGGGGGCAAATCGAGCAGTACTTC
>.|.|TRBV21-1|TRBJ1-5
CASSIYDSPAEPQHF
TGTGCCAGCAGCATCTACGACAGTCCGGCGGAGCCCCAGCATTTT
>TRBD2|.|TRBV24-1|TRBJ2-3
CAIRREGQADTQYF
TGTGCCATTAGGCGGGAGGGTCAGGCAGATACGCAGTATTTT
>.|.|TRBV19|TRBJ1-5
CASSLTRDMGNQPQHF
TGTGCCAGTAGTTTAACTCGGGACATGGGCAATCAGCCCCAGCATTTT
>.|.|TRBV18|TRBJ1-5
CASSPQPPRSNQPQHF
TGTGCCAGCTCACCACAACCGCCCAGAAGCAATCAGCCCCAGCATTTT
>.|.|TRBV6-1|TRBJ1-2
CASSDRGHGYTF
TGTGCCAGCAGTGACAGGGGCCATGGCTACACCTTC
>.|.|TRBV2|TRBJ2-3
CASNVFTADTQYF
TGTGCCAGCAACGTGTTTACGGCAGATACGCAGTATTTT
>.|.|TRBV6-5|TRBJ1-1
CASWELRTEAFF
TGTGCCAGCTGGGAGTTGAGGACTGAAGCTTTCTTT
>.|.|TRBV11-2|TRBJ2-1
CASSLDRGWHNEQFF
TGTGCCAGCAGCTTAGATCGAGGCTGGCACAATGAGCAGTTCTTC
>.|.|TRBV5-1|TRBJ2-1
CASSFGSSGYYNEQFF
TGCGCCAGCAGCTTCGGCTCCAGCGGTTATTACAATGAGCAGTTCTTC
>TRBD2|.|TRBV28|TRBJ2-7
CASSKPGLAAYEQYF
TGTGCCAGCAGTAAACCGGGACTAGCGGCCTACGAGCAGTACTTC
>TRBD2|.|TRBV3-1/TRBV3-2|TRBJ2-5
CASSQVIGVASGSLETQYF
TGTGCCAGCAGCCAAGTTATTGGAGTGGCTAGCGGGAGTCTGGAGACCCAGTACTTC
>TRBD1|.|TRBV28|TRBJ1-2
CASSGTAPNYGYTF
TGTGCCAGCAGCGGGACAGCCCCTAACTATGGCTACACCTTC
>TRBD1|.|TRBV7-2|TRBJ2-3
CASTLKTGWHTDTQYF
TGTGCCAGCACCCTTAAGACAGGGTGGCACACAGATACGCAGTATTTT
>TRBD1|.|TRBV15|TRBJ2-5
CATSRDLGGDRGLETQYF
TGTGCCACCAGCAGAGATCTGGGCGGGGACAGGGGTTTGGAGACCCAGTACTTC
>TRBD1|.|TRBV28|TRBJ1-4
CASSSPTGANEKLFF
TGTGCCAGCAGTTCGCCGACAGGGGCTAATGAAAAACTGTTTTTT
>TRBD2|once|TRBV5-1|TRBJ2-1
CASSGGTSSNNEQFF
TGCGCCAGCAGCGGAGGGACTAGCAGCAACAATGAGCAGTTCTTC
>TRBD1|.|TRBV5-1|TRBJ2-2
CASSSSGGRDTGELFF
TGCGCCAGCAGCTCTTCAGGGGGCCGGGACACCGGGGAGCTGTTTTTT
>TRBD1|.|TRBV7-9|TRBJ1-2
CASSPGQGGYGYTF
TGTGCCAGCAGCCCCGGACAGGGCGGCTATGGCTACACCTTC
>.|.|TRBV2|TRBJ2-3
CASSEYSSQYF
TGTGCCAGCAGTGAATACAGTTCGCAGTATTTT
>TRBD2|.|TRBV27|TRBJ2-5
CASSLPRGGTQYF
TGTGCCAGCAGTCTCCCCCGGGGGGGGACCCAGTACTTC
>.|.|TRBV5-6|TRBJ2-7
CASSDTGTLYEQYF
TGTGCCAGCAGCGACACCGGGACTCTCTACGAGCAGTACTTC
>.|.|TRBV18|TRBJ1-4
CASSPRAGEEKLFF
TGTGCCAGCTCACCGAGGGCAGGAGAGGAAAAACTGTTTTTT